This entry is about one T cell receptor (beta chain). What it binds is not known. The donors formed part of the roughly 120-subject validation cohort, distinct from the approximately 670-subject first cohort. This entry is derived from a study of cytomegalovirus exposure and HLA in healthy donors. Whole-study findings and limits: The authors enumerated 180 or so TCR beta chains as linked to cytomegalovirus.

TCRdb's copy holds only in-frame clones and misses some; the assay was immunoSEQ multiplex PCR. The data contain approximately 150,000 clones, roughly 80% of them singletons. This CDR3 is built from 13 residues. J gave up 4 bases and V 7 bases, and 5 bases lay outside the gene matches. The V gene's germline CDR1 is MDHEN and CDR2 SYDVKM. The chain has TRBV28 and TRBJ1-2; 8 nucleotides align to TRBD1. The sequenced sample consisted of PBMCs. The origin of this receptor is a young man in good health and CMV-seropositive. The CDR3 DNA is TGTGCCAGCATTGGCGACAGGGGCTATGGCTACACCTTC. Amino acid sequence: CASIGDRGYGYTF.